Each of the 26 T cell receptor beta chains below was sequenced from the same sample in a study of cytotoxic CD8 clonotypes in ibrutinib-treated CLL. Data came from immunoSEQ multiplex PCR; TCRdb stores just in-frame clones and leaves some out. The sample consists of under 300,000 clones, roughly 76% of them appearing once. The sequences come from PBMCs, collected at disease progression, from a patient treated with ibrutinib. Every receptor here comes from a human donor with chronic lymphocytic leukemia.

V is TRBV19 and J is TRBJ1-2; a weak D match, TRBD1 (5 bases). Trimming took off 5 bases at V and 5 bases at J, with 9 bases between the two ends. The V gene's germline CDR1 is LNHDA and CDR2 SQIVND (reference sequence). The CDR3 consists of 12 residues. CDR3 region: CASSLGPYGYTF. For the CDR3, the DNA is TGTGCCAGTAGTCTGGGACCTTATGGCTACACCTTC.

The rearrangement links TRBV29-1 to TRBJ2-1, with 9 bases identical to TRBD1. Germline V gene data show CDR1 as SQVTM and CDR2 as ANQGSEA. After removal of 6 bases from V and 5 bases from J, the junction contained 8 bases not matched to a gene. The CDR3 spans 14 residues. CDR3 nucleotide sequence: TGCAGCGTCGGAACGGGACAGGGTCACAATGAGCAGTTCTTC. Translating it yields CSVGTGQGHNEQFF.

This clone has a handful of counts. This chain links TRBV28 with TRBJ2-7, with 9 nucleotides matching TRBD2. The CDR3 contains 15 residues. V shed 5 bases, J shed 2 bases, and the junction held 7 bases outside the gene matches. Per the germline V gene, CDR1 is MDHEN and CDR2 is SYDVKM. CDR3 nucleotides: TGTGCCAGCAGTCCCGGACTAGCGCCGACCTACGAGCAGTACTTC. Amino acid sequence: CASSPGLAPTYEQYF.

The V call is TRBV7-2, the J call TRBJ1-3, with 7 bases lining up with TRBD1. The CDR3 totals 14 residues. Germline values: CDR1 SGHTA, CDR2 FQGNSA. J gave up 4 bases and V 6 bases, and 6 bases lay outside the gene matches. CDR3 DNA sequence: TGTGCCAGCAGTCAGGGGGAGACCGGAAACACCATATATTTT. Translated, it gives CASSQGETGNTIYF.

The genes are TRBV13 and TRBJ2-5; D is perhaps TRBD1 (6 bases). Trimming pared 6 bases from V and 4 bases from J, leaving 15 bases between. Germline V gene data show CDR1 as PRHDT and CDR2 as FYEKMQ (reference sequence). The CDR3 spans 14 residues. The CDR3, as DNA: TGTGCCAGCAGGGCAGGGGAAGAGGGAGAGACCCAGTACTTC. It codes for CASRAGEEGETQYF.

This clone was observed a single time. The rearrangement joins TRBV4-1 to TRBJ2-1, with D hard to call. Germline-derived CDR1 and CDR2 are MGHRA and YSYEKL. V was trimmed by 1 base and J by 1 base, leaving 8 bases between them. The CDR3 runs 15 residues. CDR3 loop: CASSQGQASYNEQFF. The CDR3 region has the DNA TGCGCCAGCAGCCAAGGTCAGGCATCCTACAATGAGCAGTTCTTC.

CDR3 residues: CASSPRQTVDGYTF. The CDR3 DNA sequence: TGTGCCAGCTCACCACGCCAGACAGTTGATGGCTACACCTTC. The chain combines TRBV18 with TRBJ1-2; weak D call: TRBD1 (5 bases). This CDR3 spans 14 amino acids. The germline V gene encodes CDR1 KGHSH and CDR2 LQKENI. Trimming removed 1 base from V and 6 bases from J, with 12 bases in between. Combining the CDR3 with reference TRBV18 and TRBJ1-2 gives the whole variable domain NAGVMQNPRHLVRRRGQEARLRCSPMKGHSHVYWYRQLPEEGLKFMVYLQKENIIDESGMPKERFSAEFPKEGPSILRIQQVVRGDSAAYFCASSPRQTVDGYTFGSGTRLTVV.

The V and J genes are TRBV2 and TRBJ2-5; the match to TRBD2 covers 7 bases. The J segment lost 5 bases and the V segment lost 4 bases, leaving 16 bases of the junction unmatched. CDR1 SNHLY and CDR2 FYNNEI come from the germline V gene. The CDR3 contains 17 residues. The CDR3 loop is CASSAFLGGPSQETQYF. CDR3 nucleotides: TGTGCCAGCAGTGCCTTCCTGGGAGGGCCATCTCAGGAGACCCAGTACTTC.

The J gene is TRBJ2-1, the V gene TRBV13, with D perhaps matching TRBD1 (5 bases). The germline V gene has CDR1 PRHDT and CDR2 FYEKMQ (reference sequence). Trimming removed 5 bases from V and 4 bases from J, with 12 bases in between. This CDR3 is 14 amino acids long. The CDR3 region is CASSDDSHYNEQFF. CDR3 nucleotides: TGTGCCAGCAGCGACGACAGCCATTACAATGAGCAGTTCTTC.

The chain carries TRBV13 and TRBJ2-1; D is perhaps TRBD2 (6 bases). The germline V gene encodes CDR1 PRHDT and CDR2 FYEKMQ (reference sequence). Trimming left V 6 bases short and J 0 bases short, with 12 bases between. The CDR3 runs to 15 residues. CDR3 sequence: CASSSGVSSYNEQFF. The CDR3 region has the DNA TGTGCCAGCAGTTCGGGGGTAAGCTCCTACAATGAGCAGTTCTTC.

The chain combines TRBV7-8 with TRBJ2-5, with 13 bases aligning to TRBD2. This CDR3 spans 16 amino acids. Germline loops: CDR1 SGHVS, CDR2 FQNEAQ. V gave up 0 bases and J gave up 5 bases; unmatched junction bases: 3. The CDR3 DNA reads TGTGCCAGCAGCTTAGCGCGACTAGCGGGAGGTGAGACCCAGTACTTC. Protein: CASSLARLAGGETQYF.

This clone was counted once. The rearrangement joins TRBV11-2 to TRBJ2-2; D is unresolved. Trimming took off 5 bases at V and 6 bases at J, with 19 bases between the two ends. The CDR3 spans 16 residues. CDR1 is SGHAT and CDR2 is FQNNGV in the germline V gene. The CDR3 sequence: CASSPLGGPRAGELFF. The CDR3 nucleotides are TGTGCCAGCAGCCCCCTTGGCGGTCCCCGGGCCGGGGAGCTGTTTTTT.

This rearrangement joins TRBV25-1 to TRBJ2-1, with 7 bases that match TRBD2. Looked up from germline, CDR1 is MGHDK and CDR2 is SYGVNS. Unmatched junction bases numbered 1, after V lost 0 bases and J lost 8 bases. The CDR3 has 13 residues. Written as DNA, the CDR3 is TGTGCCAGCAGTGAATACGGGGGGTATGAGCAGTTCTTC. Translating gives CASSEYGGYEQFF. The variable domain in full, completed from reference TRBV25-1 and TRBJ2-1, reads EADIYQTPRYLVIGTGKKITLECSQTMGHDKMYWYQQDPGMELHLIHYSYGVNSTEKGDLSSESTVSRIRTEHFPLTLESARPSHTSQYLCASSEYGGYEQFFGPGTRLTVL.

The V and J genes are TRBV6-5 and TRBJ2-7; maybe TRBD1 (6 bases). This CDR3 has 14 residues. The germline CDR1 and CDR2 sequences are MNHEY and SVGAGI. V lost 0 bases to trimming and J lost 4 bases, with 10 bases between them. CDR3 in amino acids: CASSYSFRGYEQYF. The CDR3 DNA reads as TGTGCCAGCAGTTACTCATTCAGGGGATACGAGCAGTACTTC.

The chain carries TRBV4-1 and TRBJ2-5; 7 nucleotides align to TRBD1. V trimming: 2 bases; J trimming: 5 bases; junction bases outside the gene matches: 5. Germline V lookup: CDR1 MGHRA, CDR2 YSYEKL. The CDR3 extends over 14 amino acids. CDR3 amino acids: CASSQRQGLETQYF. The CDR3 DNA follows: TGCGCCAGCAGCCAACGACAGGGTTTGGAGACCCAGTACTTC.

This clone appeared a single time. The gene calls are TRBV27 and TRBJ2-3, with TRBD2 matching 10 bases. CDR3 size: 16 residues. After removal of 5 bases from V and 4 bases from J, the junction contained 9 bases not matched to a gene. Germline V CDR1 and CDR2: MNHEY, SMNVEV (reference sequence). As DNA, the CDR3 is TGTGCCAGCAGTCCCCTAGCGGGAGAGGCTGCAGATACGCAGTATTTT. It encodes CASSPLAGEAADTQYF.

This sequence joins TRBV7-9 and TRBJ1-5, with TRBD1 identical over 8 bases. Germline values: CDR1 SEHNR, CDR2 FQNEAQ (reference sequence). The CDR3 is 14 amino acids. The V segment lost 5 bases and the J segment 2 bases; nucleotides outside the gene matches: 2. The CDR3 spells CASSTGQGNQPQHF. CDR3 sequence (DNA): TGTGCCAGCAGCACGGGACAGGGCAATCAGCCCCAGCATTTT.

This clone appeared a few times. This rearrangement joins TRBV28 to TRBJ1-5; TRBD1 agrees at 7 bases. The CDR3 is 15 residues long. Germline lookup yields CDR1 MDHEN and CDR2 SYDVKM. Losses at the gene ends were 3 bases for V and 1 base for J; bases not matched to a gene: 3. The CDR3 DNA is TGTGCCAGCAGTTTCCGACAGGGCAGCAATCAGCCCCAGCATTTT. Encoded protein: CASSFRQGSNQPQHF.

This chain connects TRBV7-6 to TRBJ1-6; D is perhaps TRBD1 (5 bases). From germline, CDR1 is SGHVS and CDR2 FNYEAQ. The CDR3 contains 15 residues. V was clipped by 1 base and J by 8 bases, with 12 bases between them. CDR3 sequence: CASSLGQRGYSPLHF. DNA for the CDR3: TGTGCCAGCAGCTTAGGACAGCGTGGGTATTCACCCCTCCACTTT.

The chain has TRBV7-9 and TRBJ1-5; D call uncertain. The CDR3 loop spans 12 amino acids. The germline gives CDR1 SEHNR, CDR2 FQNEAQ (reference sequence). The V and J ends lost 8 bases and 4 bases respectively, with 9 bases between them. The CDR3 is CASAAENQPQHF. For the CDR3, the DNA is TGTGCCAGCGCGGCGGAGAATCAGCCCCAGCATTTT.

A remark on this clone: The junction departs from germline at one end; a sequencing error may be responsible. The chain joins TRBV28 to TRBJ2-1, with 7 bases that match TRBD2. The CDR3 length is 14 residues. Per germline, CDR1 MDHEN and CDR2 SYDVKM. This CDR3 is CASSPNIVWRGSIF. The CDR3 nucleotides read TGTGCCAGCAGTCCCAATATTGTCTGGCGGGGGTCTATCTTC. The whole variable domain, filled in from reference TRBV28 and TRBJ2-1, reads DVKVTQSSRYLVKRTGEKVFLECVQDMDHENMFWYRQDPGLGLRLIYFSYDVKMKEKGDIPEGYSVSREKKERFSLILESASTNQTSMYLCASSPNIVWRGSIFGPGTRLTVL.

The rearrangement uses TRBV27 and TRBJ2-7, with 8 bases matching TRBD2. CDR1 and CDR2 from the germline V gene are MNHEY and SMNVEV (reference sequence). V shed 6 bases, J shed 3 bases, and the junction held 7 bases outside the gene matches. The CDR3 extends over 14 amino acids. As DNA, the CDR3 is TGTGCCAGCAGCAAGGCCGGGACTAGCTACGAGCAGTACTTC. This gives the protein CASSKAGTSYEQYF.

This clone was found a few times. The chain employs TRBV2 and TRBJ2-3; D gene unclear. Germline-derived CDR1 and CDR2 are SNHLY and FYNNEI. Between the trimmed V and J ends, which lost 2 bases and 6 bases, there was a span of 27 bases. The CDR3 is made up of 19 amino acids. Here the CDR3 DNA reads TGTGCCAGCAGTGAATCGGGCCCCCTAGGCCTCCCCCGGTTGGATACGCAGTATTTT. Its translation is CASSESGPLGLPRLDTQYF.

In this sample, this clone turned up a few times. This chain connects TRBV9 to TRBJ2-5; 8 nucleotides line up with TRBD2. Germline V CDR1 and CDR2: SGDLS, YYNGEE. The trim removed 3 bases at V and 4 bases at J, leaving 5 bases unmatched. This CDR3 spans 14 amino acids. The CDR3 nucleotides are TGTGCCAGCAGCGCAAGGACTAGCCCAGAGACCCAGTACTTC. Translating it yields CASSARTSPETQYF.

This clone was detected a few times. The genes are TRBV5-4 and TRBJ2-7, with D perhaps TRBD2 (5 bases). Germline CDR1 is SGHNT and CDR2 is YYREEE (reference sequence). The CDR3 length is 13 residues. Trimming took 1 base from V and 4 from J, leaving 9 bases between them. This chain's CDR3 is CASSLTSAYEQYF. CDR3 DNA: TGTGCCAGCAGCTTGACTAGTGCATACGAGCAGTACTTC. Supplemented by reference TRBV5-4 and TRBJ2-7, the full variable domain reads ETGVTQSPTHLIKTRGQQVTLRCSSQSGHNTVSWYQQALGQGPQFIFQYYREEENGRGNFPPRFSGLQFPNYSSELNVNALELDDSALYLCASSLTSAYEQYFGPGTRLTVT.

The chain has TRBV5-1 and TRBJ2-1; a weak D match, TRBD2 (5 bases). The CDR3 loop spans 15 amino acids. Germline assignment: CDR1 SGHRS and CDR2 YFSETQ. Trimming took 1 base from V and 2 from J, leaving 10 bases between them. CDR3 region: CASSLPGSAYNEQFF. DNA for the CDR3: TGCGCCAGCAGCTTGCCTGGGAGCGCCTACAATGAGCAGTTCTTC. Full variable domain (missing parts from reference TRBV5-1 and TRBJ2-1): KAGVTQTPRYLIKTRGQQVTLSCSPISGHRSVSWYQQTPGQGLQFLFEYFSETQRNKGNFPGRFSGRQFSNSRSEMNVSTLELGDSALYLCASSLPGSAYNEQFFGPGTRLTVL.